The 21 T cell receptor beta chains in this list originate from one sample, sequenced in a study of cytomegalovirus exposure and HLA in healthy donors. Primers: 60 Vbeta forward and 13 Jbeta reverse. The repertoire was sequenced with immunoSEQ multiplex PCR; TCRdb's copy has only in-frame clones and lacks some. Of 200,000 to 250,000 clones listed, 70% to 80% are singletons. The sample comprised PBMCs. The receptors originated from a woman aged 55-70 years in good health and CMV-seropositive.

This chain uses TRBV2 with TRBJ1-3, with TRBD1 identical over 7 bases. With 6 bases clipped from V and 0 bases from J, the junction kept 2 bases outside the gene matches. The CDR3 extends over 14 amino acids. The germline gives CDR1 SNHLY, CDR2 FYNNEI. The CDR3 is CASRRTGSGNTIYF. The DNA of the CDR3 is TGTGCCAGCAGAAGGACAGGCTCTGGAAACACCATATATTTT.

The gene calls are TRBV28 and TRBJ2-5, with unresolved D. The CDR3 spans 12 residues. The V end was cut by 6 bases, the J end by 9 bases, with 14 bases between. In germline, CDR1 is MDHEN, CDR2 SYDVKM. CDR3 bases: TGTGCCAGCAGGACCGCTATAGGAGCCCAGTACTTC. Encoded protein: CASRTAIGAQYF.

A few counts support this clone. V usage is TRBV5-4 and J usage is TRBJ2-3, with 8 bases identical to TRBD2. There are 16 residues in the CDR3. The V and J ends lost 4 bases and 1 base, in that order; junction bases with no gene match: 8. Germline assignment: CDR1 SGHNT and CDR2 YYREEE (reference sequence). The CDR3 DNA sequence: TGTGCCAGCAGCCTCACCCTTAGCGGGGGCACAGATACGCAGTATTTT. It is translated as CASSLTLSGGTDTQYF.

This clone came up once. This chain connects TRBV30 to TRBJ1-2; possibly TRBD1 for D (6 bases). Trimming removed 0 bases at V and 3 bases at J, with 14 bases between. CDR1 is GTSNPN and CDR2 is SVGIG in the germline V gene (reference sequence). This CDR3 spans 15 amino acids. CDR3 nucleotides: TGTGCCTGGAGTGTTACGCCAGGGGAAGACTATGGCTACACCTTC. It is translated as CAWSVTPGEDYGYTF.

This clone was recorded only once. V is TRBV7-6 and J is TRBJ1-1; no clear D gene. The CDR3 is 14 amino acids. Germline values: CDR1 SGHVS, CDR2 FNYEAQ. Trimming removed 5 bases at V and 3 bases at J, with 13 bases between. The CDR3 sequence is CASSRNTRYTEAFF. The CDR3 nucleotides read TGTGCCAGCAGCCGAAACACACGATACACTGAAGCTTTCTTT.

The chain has TRBV6-5 and TRBJ2-1; 7 nucleotides line up with TRBD2. The CDR3 loop spans 14 amino acids. V was clipped by 8 bases and J by 9 bases; unmatched bases: 13. Germline assignment: CDR1 MNHEY and CDR2 SVGAGI. The CDR3 DNA reads as TGTGCCAGCGGGATCGGGCTAGCGGCTGCTGAGCAGTTCTTC. This codes for CASGIGLAAAEQFF.

This clone was seen only a few times. The V call is TRBV7-9, the J call TRBJ2-7; 7 positions agree with TRBD1. The CDR3 covers 15 residues. V gave up 0 bases and J gave up 3 bases; unmatched junction bases: 5. The V gene's germline CDR1 is SEHNR and CDR2 FQNEAQ (reference sequence). The CDR3 DNA is TGTGCCAGCAGCTTAGCGCTTGCAGGGGGCTACGAGCAGTACTTC. Translated: CASSLALAGGYEQYF.

The chain has TRBV2 and TRBJ2-1; tentatively, D is TRBD1 (5 bases). Trimming took 7 bases from V and 4 from J, leaving 11 bases between them. The CDR3 contains 13 residues. Germline V gene sequence: CDR1 SNHLY, CDR2 FYNNEI. For the CDR3, the DNA is TGTGCCAGCAATCCGACAGAGTACAATGAGCAGTTCTTC. Its translation is CASNPTEYNEQFF. Full variable domain (missing parts from reference TRBV2 and TRBJ2-1): EPEVTQTPSHQVTQMGQEVILRCVPISNHLYFYWYRQILGQKVEFLVSFYNNEISEKSEIFDDQFSVERPDGSNFTLKIRSTKLEDSAMYFCASNPTEYNEQFFGPGTRLTVL.

This clone has a handful of counts. This chain links TRBV5-1 with TRBJ2-1; D possibly corresponds to TRBD1 (5 bases). The CDR3 loop spans 12 amino acids. The germline V and J ends were trimmed by 3 bases and 10 bases, with 11 bases remaining between them. Germline CDR1 and CDR2: SGHRS and YFSETQ. The CDR3 DNA reads TGCGCCAGCAGCTCCAGGGTTAGCGAGCAGTTCTTC. Translating it yields CASSSRVSEQFF.

The chain is built from TRBV2 and TRBJ2-5, with 7 bases that match TRBD1. Germline V gene sequence: CDR1 SNHLY, CDR2 FYNNEI. This CDR3 contains 13 residues. The trim removed 7 bases at V and 2 bases at J, leaving 4 bases unmatched. The CDR3 DNA follows: TGTGCCAGCAATACGGGACAGCAAGAGACCCAGTACTTC. It codes for CASNTGQQETQYF.

The rearrangement joins TRBV7-3 to TRBJ2-5; D call uncertain. Germline assignment: CDR1 SGHTA and CDR2 FQGTGA. The CDR3 loop spans 14 amino acids. V was trimmed by 0 bases and J by 2 bases, leaving 7 bases between them. This CDR3 reads CASSLTATQETQYF. In nucleotides, the CDR3 is TGTGCCAGCAGCTTAACAGCGACGCAAGAGACCCAGTACTTC.

As for this clone: The sample has other DNA sequences that encode this CDR3 too. The chain combines TRBV7-9 with TRBJ2-1, with 12 bases identical to TRBD1. CDR3 size: 14 residues. CDR1 and CDR2 from the germline V gene are SEHNR and FQNEAQ (reference sequence). Trimming at V came to 6 bases and at J to 9 bases, leaving 6 bases not matched to a gene. The chain's CDR3 is CASRFGTGGGEQFF. CDR3 DNA sequence: TGTGCCAGCAGATTTGGGACAGGGGGCGGTGAGCAGTTCTTC.

V gene TRBV29-1 combines with J gene TRBJ1-2, with D perhaps matching TRBD1 (5 bases). The CDR3 totals 14 residues. Between the trimmed V and J ends, which lost 7 bases and 2 bases, there was a span of 17 bases. CDR1 is SQVTM, CDR2 ANQGSEA, per germline. CDR3 sequence reads: CSAPPEGPNYGYTF. CDR3 coding DNA: TGCAGCGCCCCTCCGGAGGGGCCAAACTATGGCTACACCTTC.

The chain uses TRBV10-1 and TRBJ2-7; 13 nucleotides line up with TRBD2. The germline CDR1 and CDR2 sequences are WNHNN and SYGVQD (reference sequence). V shed 6 bases, J shed 7 bases, and the junction held 6 bases outside the gene matches. The CDR3 covers 14 residues. The CDR3 protein is CASSEGLAGYEQYF. Here the CDR3 DNA reads TGCGCCAGCAGCGAGGGACTAGCGGGATATGAGCAGTACTTC.

Of note for this clone: Other DNA variants within this sample encode the same CDR3. The V and J genes are TRBV15 and TRBJ2-7; TRBD2 is a possible D gene (5 bases). The germline gives CDR1 LNHNV, CDR2 YYDKDF (reference sequence). The CDR3 loop spans 14 amino acids. V was trimmed by 0 bases and J by 0 bases, leaving 6 bases between them. CDR3 coding DNA: TGTGCCACCAGCAGAGATCGGGGCTCCTACGAGCAGTACTTC. It codes for CATSRDRGSYEQYF.

The sample holds a few counts of this clone. The CDR3 DNA follows: TGTGCCAGCAGCCTGACTAGCGGGGGGGGCCGTGGCACAGATACGCAGTATTTT. Its translation: CASSLTSGGGRGTDTQYF. The rearrangement links TRBV4-2 to TRBJ2-3; 14 bases align to TRBD2. Germline CDR1 is LGHNA and CDR2 is YNFKEQ. The CDR3 sequence is 18 residues long. V lost 4 bases and J lost 1; bases outside the gene matches: 7.

V and J are TRBV6-5 and TRBJ2-1; 7 bases align to TRBD2. V dropped 2 bases and J dropped 4; count of bases not matched to a gene: 5. The CDR3 runs to 15 residues. Germline CDR1 reads MNHEY; CDR2 reads SVGAGI. Here the CDR3 DNA reads TGTGCCAGCAGTTACAGTCTAGCGGTGTACAATGAGCAGTTCTTC. Its protein is CASSYSLAVYNEQFF.

The V and J genes are TRBV7-8 and TRBJ2-5; the match to TRBD1 covers 8 bases. The end of the DNA aligns better with TRBJ2-7, so the J call may be wrong. The CDR3 runs 14 residues. The V gene's germline CDR1 is SGHVS and CDR2 FQNEAQ. CDR3 DNA: TGTGCCAGCAGCCCCGGACAGGGTAACTACGAGCAGTACTTC. Translation: CASSPGQGNYEQYF.

The CDR3 sequence: CASSYSDSPVGRTEAFF. The CDR3 nucleotides read TGTGCCAGCAGCTACTCCGACAGTCCCGTGGGAAGAACTGAAGCTTTCTTT. This chain connects TRBV7-9 to TRBJ1-1; weak D call: TRBD1 (5 bases). Germline CDR1 and CDR2: SEHNR and FQNEAQ (reference sequence). The CDR3 is made up of 17 amino acids. The germline V and J ends were trimmed by 4 bases and 5 bases, with 23 bases remaining between them.

V and J are TRBV5-5 and TRBJ1-2; D gene uncertain. V lost 0 bases, J lost 7 bases, and 13 bases lay in between. CDR1 SGHKS and CDR2 YYEKEE come from the germline V gene (reference sequence). This CDR3 is built from 14 residues. CDR3 sequence: CASSLELTQLGYTF. CDR3 bases: TGTGCCAGCAGCTTGGAATTGACACAGCTTGGCTACACCTTC.

The rearrangement joins TRBV5-6 to TRBJ2-3, with 9 bases that match TRBD1. Trimming cost V 4 bases and J 10 bases; bases outside gene matches: 4. CDR1 is SGHDT and CDR2 is YYEEEE in the germline V gene. CDR3 length: 12 amino acids. The CDR3 loop reads CASSRDRVPQYF. The CDR3 DNA sequence: TGTGCCAGCAGCCGGGACAGGGTTCCGCAGTATTTT.